Listed below are T cell receptor beta chains from one sample, sequenced in a study of identical twins. Each CDR3 protein is one row after TCRdb ran MiXCR on the 5' RACE reads. Among hundreds of thousands of distinct CDR3 sequences listed, about 18% were seen once. The data also belong to a second study, concerning T cells expressing NK-cell markers.

The sample consisted of PBMCs. The origin of the receptors is a woman between 18 and 29 years old in good health. Both conserved end residues are part of each CDR3. The order of the fields is V gene, J gene, CDR3 protein.

TRBV7-2	TRBJ2-7	CASSLYAGGTYEQYF
TRBV5-1	TRBJ2-3	CASSPLASTGTDTQYF
TRBV7-8	TRBJ2-3	CASSITRLAGGPGDTQYF
TRBV4-3	TRBJ2-3	CASSQGQGWDTQYF
TRBV6-1	TRBJ2-3	CASSLSGGRASTQYF
TRBV6-1	TRBJ2-1	CASALGGGGNNEQFF
TRBV21-1	TRBJ2-3	CASSSTLMTAYTDTQYF
TRBV25-1	TRBJ2-1	CASSVVVFNEQFF
TRBV12-3/TRBV12-4	TRBJ1-2	CASTANRGGGSYGYTF
TRBV6-1	TRBJ1-2	CASSESGRVILGYTF
TRBV9	TRBJ1-6	CASSEERGFISPLHF
TRBV7-9	TRBJ2-1	CASSTVAGAGYNEQFF
TRBV4-1	TRBJ2-1	CASSQENVKASSYNEQFF
TRBV10-3	TRBJ2-1	CAISAGAPYNEQFF
TRBV20-1	TRBJ1-2	CSARRNGYTF
TRBV12-3/TRBV12-4	TRBJ2-7	CASSPVPSGRNEQYF
TRBV4-1	TRBJ2-7	CASSQLDRKAEQYF
TRBV20-1	TRBJ2-7	CSASVRRGYEQYF
TRBV29-1	TRBJ1-1	CSALGHNTEAFF
TRBV12-5	TRBJ1-2	CASADQGSYGYTF
TRBV12-3/TRBV12-4	TRBJ2-3	CASSLGQKAQRGDF
TRBV12-3/TRBV12-4	TRBJ1-1	CASTLMTGAAFF
TRBV28	TRBJ2-5	CASNTPLADRGTQYF
TRBV12-3/TRBV12-4	TRBJ1-5	CASSALRGGNQPQHF
TRBV5-6	TRBJ2-7	CASSLVASPYEQYF
TRBV20-1	TRBJ2-7	CSATIPLAGSYEQYF
TRBV5-1	TRBJ2-1	CASSSTSGRMSFYNEQFF
TRBV12-3/TRBV12-4	TRBJ2-1	CASRGTSGDNEQFF
TRBV6-1	TRBJ2-1	CASSRIWDSSNNEQFF
TRBV11-2	TRBJ2-6	CASSLDGGILSGANVLTF
TRBV2	TRBJ2-3	CASPTGDSTDTQYF
TRBV12-3/TRBV12-4	TRBJ2-5	CASSLRVGETQYF
TRBV6-1	TRBJ1-4	CASRDRGRLGEKLFF
TRBV4-2	TRBJ2-1	CASSTLARNEQFF
TRBV5-1	TRBJ2-1	CASTLLSTVRGYNEQFF
TRBV5-1	TRBJ1-1	CASSFAGLEDTEAFF
TRBV24-1	TRBJ2-2	CATSDRQGRTGELFF
TRBV20-1	TRBJ2-7	CSASLRTGRAGEQYF
TRBV10-3	TRBJ2-7	CATLGQGLYEQYF
TRBV7-9	TRBJ2-5	CASSPRAGDQETQYF
TRBV2	TRBJ1-1	CASSLRGVEAFF
TRBV19	TRBJ1-6	CASSIIWRNNSPLHF
TRBV12-3/TRBV12-4	TRBJ2-3	CASSFGHRANTQYF
TRBV5-5	TRBJ1-2	CASSLLSGTGGKYYGYTF
TRBV10-3	TRBJ2-1	CAISGTSGRATGQFF
TRBV6-2/TRBV6-3	TRBJ1-1	CASSYSRLPADTEAFF
TRBV7-9	TRBJ1-1	CASSARSGGWENTEAFF
TRBV7-6	TRBJ2-1	CASSYTTRGYNEQFF
TRBV5-4	TRBJ1-1	CASSLQGAEWTEAFF
TRBV20-1	TRBJ2-7	CSARAHVGGTYEQYF
TRBV5-1	TRBJ2-7	CASSLLTTAGSYEQYF
TRBV12-3/TRBV12-4	TRBJ2-5	CASSLSSGTQYF
TRBV20-1	TRBJ2-1	CSAMGRSSYNEQFF
TRBV12-3/TRBV12-4	TRBJ2-3	CASSETSGGGDTQYF
TRBV3-1	TRBJ1-4	CASSHPGRGLEKLFF